Below, 30 T cell receptor beta chains from the same sample are listed, as sequenced in a study of graft-versus-host responses after intestinal transplantation. No antigen is known for these receptors. Clones were read by immunoSEQ multiplex PCR, and TCRdb kept only the in-frame ones, dropping some. The data hold around 110,000 clones, with over 85% observed a single time. The sequencing here drew on unstimulated CD4+ T cells sorted from spleen or lymph node cells, taken before transplant. The receptor source for this set is a human donor who was the organ donor for an intestinal transplant.

This sequence joins TRBV2 and TRBJ2-2; 10 bases line up with TRBD2. The CDR3 loop spans 20 amino acids. V shed 4 bases, J shed 2 bases, and the junction held 16 bases outside the gene matches. Per the germline V gene, CDR1 is SNHLY and CDR2 is FYNNEI. Written as DNA, the CDR3 is TGTGCCAGCAGTGCACTAGCGGGATCCCTCAGGAGGGTCAACACCGGGGAGCTGTTTTTT. It codes for CASSALAGSLRRVNTGELFF.

V is TRBV5-6 and J is TRBJ2-5; D is ambiguous. This CDR3 is 15 amino acids long. CDR1 and CDR2 (germline): SGHDT, YYEEEE. V lost 4 bases and J 0 bases, leaving 13 bases between the germline ends. The CDR3 spells CASSPGSWYQETQYF. The DNA of the CDR3 is TGTGCCAGCAGCCCGGGCAGTTGGTACCAAGAGACCCAGTACTTC.

V is TRBV7-6 and J is TRBJ1-1; D unresolved. CDR1 is SGHVS, CDR2 FNYEAQ, per germline. The ends were cut back, 1 base at V and 1 base at J, with 13 bases in the middle. The CDR3 spans 16 residues. The DNA of the CDR3 is TGTGCCAGCAGCTTAGTACCAGGTTTGGGGAACACTGAAGCTTTCTTT. This translates into CASSLVPGLGNTEAFF.

This clone was seen a handful of times. The rearrangement joins TRBV5-1 to TRBJ2-1, with TRBD2 matching over 11 bases. The germline CDR1 and CDR2 sequences are SGHRS and YFSETQ. The trim removed 1 base at V and 6 bases at J, leaving 6 bases unmatched. There are 16 residues in the CDR3. This chain's CDR3 is CASSLNVLAGVNEQFF. The CDR3 bases are TGCGCCAGCAGCTTGAATGTACTAGCGGGAGTCAATGAGCAGTTCTTC. Full variable domain (rest looked up from reference TRBV5-1 and TRBJ2-1): KAGVTQTPRYLIKTRGQQVTLSCSPISGHRSVSWYQQTPGQGLQFLFEYFSETQRNKGNFPGRFSGRQFSNSRSEMNVSTLELGDSALYLCASSLNVLAGVNEQFFGPGTRLTVL.

The J gene is TRBJ2-6, the V gene TRBV18; D remains ambiguous. CDR1 is KGHSH, CDR2 LQKENI, per germline. V was cut by 2 bases and J by 0 bases, with 8 bases left in between. CDR3 length: 16 amino acids. The CDR3 sequence is CASSPRQDSGANVLTF. Here the CDR3 DNA reads TGTGCCAGCTCACCAAGGCAGGACTCTGGGGCCAACGTCCTGACTTTC.

The gene calls are TRBV11-2 and TRBJ2-5; 10 bases line up with TRBD2. Losses at the gene ends were 2 bases for V and 6 bases for J; bases not matched to a gene: 6. CDR3 length: 15 amino acids. CDR1 and CDR2 from the germline V gene are SGHAT and FQNNGV. The DNA of the CDR3 is TGTGCCAGCAGCTTATACCGACTAGCGGGCCAGACCCAGTACTTC. Amino acid sequence: CASSLYRLAGQTQYF.

The rearrangement uses TRBV18 and TRBJ2-1; 7 bases are a match to TRBD1. Germline values: CDR1 KGHSH, CDR2 LQKENI. J lost 6 bases, V lost 3 bases, and 8 bases had no gene match. This CDR3 is 15 amino acids long. As DNA, the CDR3 is TGTGCCAGCTCACCTACGGGACAGTCAGGCAATGAGCAGTTCTTC. This codes for CASSPTGQSGNEQFF.

The V and J genes are TRBV2 and TRBJ2-1, with 7 bases fitting TRBD2. CDR3 length: 15 residues. The V and J ends lost 1 base and 6 bases, in that order; junction bases with no gene match: 6. In germline, CDR1 is SNHLY, CDR2 FYNNEI. The CDR3 reads CASSEDRGGANEQFF. The CDR3 DNA reads TGTGCCAGCAGTGAAGATCGGGGAGGGGCCAATGAGCAGTTCTTC.

V and J are TRBV5-4 and TRBJ2-2, with TRBD2 matching 8 bases. CDR1 and CDR2 from the germline V gene are SGHNT and YYREEE (reference sequence). This CDR3 contains 15 residues. The junction had 2 bases not matched to a gene; V was cut back by 0 bases and J by 4 bases. The CDR3 coding sequence is TGTGCCAGCAGCTTGGTCAGCGGGGGCACCGGGGAGCTGTTTTTT. Amino acids: CASSLVSGGTGELFF.

The chain links TRBV28 to TRBJ1-5, with a tentative D call TRBD1 (6 bases). V was trimmed by 2 bases and J by 7 bases, leaving 18 bases between them. The CDR3 has 16 residues. Germline CDR1 reads MDHEN; CDR2 reads SYDVKM. The CDR3 sequence is CASSLPVGAGDQPQHF. CDR3 nucleotide sequence: TGTGCCAGCAGTTTACCCGTGGGGGCAGGGGACCAGCCCCAGCATTTT.

The chain links TRBV28 to TRBJ2-5; TRBD1 aligns across 9 bases. The ends lost 6 bases at V and 7 bases at J; junction bases unmatched: 3. The germline gives CDR1 MDHEN, CDR2 SYDVKM. This CDR3 has 12 residues. CDR3 DNA: TGTGCCAGCAGGGGGGACAGGGTGACCCAGTACTTC. It is translated as CASRGDRVTQYF.

CDR3 sequence: CASSFERGGKLFF. The DNA of the CDR3 is TGTGCCAGCAGCTTTGAACGTGGAGGAAAACTGTTTTTT. This sequence joins TRBV11-2 and TRBJ1-4; unclear D gene. Germline V gives CDR1 SGHAT, CDR2 FQNNGV. CDR3 length: 13 residues. Trimming left V 3 bases short and J 10 bases short, with 12 bases between.

The chain couples TRBV6-1 to TRBJ1-2; D is unclear. The V gene's germline CDR1 is MNHNS and CDR2 SASEGT. V shed 3 bases and J shed 3 bases, with 14 bases lying between them. The CDR3 runs 15 residues. The CDR3 loop is CASSDGGRRHYGYTF. CDR3 nucleotides: TGTGCCAGCAGTGATGGCGGTCGTCGGCACTATGGCTACACCTTC.

This chain joins TRBV12-5 and TRBJ2-3, with 10 bases identical to TRBD2. CDR1 and CDR2 from the germline V gene are LGHNT and FRNRAP. V dropped 6 bases and J dropped 3; count of bases not matched to a gene: 6. This CDR3 is built from 15 residues. The CDR3 protein is CASGRLSGRTDTQYF. The CDR3, as DNA: TGTGCTAGTGGCCGACTTAGCGGGAGGACAGATACGCAGTATTTT.

J is TRBJ2-3 and V is TRBV30, with 10 bases that match TRBD2. CDR3 length equals 14 residues. Germline CDR1 reads GTSNPN; CDR2 reads SVGIG (reference sequence). V dropped 5 bases and J dropped 6; count of bases not matched to a gene: 8. CDR3: CAWADLAGADTQYF. CDR3 nucleotides: TGTGCCTGGGCCGATCTAGCGGGAGCGGATACGCAGTATTTT.

This chain uses TRBV6-5 with TRBJ1-2; 9 positions agree with TRBD1. Germline-derived CDR1 and CDR2 are MNHEY and SVGAGI. V shed 4 bases and J 8 bases; nucleotides not matched to a gene: 5. This CDR3 is built from 13 residues. As DNA, the CDR3 is TGTGCCAGCAGTTCGGACAGGGGAGGAGGCTACACCTTC. Translated: CASSSDRGGGYTF.

This chain joins TRBV6-1 and TRBJ2-7, with 7 bases lining up with TRBD2. Germline V gene lookup returns CDR1 MNHNS and CDR2 SASEGT. The trim removed 7 bases at V and 9 bases at J, leaving 15 bases unmatched. The CDR3 spans 14 residues. CDR3: CASIARAGEGRQYF. CDR3 nucleotides: TGTGCCAGCATAGCCCGCGCCGGGGAGGGTAGGCAGTACTTC.

The rearrangement uses TRBV18 and TRBJ2-7, with D unclear. This CDR3 region has 13 residues. The V and J ends lost 5 bases and 4 bases respectively, with 12 bases between them. Germline loops: CDR1 KGHSH, CDR2 LQKENI. CDR3 loop: CASSSYTSYEQYF. In DNA, the CDR3 is TGTGCCAGCTCATCCTATACCTCATACGAGCAGTACTTC.

The V gene is TRBV9, the J gene TRBJ2-1; TRBD1 or TRBD2 may be the D gene (6 bases each). CDR3 length: 15 amino acids. CDR1 is SGDLS, CDR2 YYNGEE, per germline. V shed 2 bases and J shed 7 bases, with 16 bases lying between them. The CDR3 nucleotides are TGTGCCAGCAGCGTTTCGACGGGGGCTGGGAATGAGCAGTTCTTC. Its protein product is CASSVSTGAGNEQFF.

This rearrangement joins TRBV5-1 to TRBJ1-2; D call uncertain. Germline V gene data show CDR1 as SGHRS and CDR2 as YFSETQ. CDR3 length: 14 amino acids. V lost 0 bases and J 4 bases, leaving 10 bases between the germline ends. The CDR3 DNA reads as TGCGCCAGCAGCTTGGATATAGTCCCCTATGGCTACACCTTC. It encodes CASSLDIVPYGYTF.

This clone was counted a single time. This sequence joins TRBV27 and TRBJ2-7; perhaps TRBD1 as D (5 bases). CDR3 size: 20 residues. V lost 0 bases, J lost 3 bases, and 27 bases lay in between. Germline lookup yields CDR1 MNHEY and CDR2 SMNVEV (reference sequence). In DNA, the CDR3 is TGTGCCAGCAGTTTATCTCGGACAAGGGTTCTTATAAATCCCCTCTACGAGCAGTACTTC. This translates into CASSLSRTRVLINPLYEQYF.

J is TRBJ2-5 and V is TRBV6-1; maybe TRBD1 (6 bases). Germline CDR1 reads MNHNS; CDR2 reads SASEGT. Trimming removed 11 bases from V and 0 bases from J, with 16 bases in between. The CDR3 runs 14 residues. This chain's CDR3 is CARLDSPHQETQYF. CDR3 DNA: TGTGCCCGACTGGACAGTCCCCACCAAGAGACCCAGTACTTC.

This rearrangement joins TRBV10-2 to TRBJ1-4, with TRBD1 identical over 9 bases. Germline CDR1 reads WSHSY; CDR2 reads SAAADI. Trimming cost V 7 bases and J 7 bases; bases outside gene matches: 7. The CDR3 is made up of 14 amino acids. The CDR3 DNA follows: TGCGCCAGCACTGGACAGGGGTCCCTTGAAAAACTGTTTTTT. Translating it yields CASTGQGSLEKLFF.

The rearrangement joins TRBV4-2 to TRBJ1-2; 7 nucleotides align to TRBD1. The V gene end was trimmed by 0 bases and the J gene end by 4 bases; junction bases not matched to a gene: 5. Per the germline V gene, CDR1 is LGHNA and CDR2 is YNFKEQ. This CDR3 has 15 residues. The CDR3 bases are TGTGCCAGCAGCCAAGATGGGGACAGAGCCTATGGCTACACCTTC. Translated, it gives CASSQDGDRAYGYTF.

CDR3 sequence (DNA): TGTGCCTGGAGCCGGGGATCGAACACCGGGGAGCTGTTTTTT. Translated, it gives CAWSRGSNTGELFF. V is TRBV30 and J is TRBJ2-2; perhaps TRBD2 as D (5 bases). CDR1 is GTSNPN, CDR2 SVGIG, per germline (reference sequence). The CDR3 runs to 14 residues. V lost 3 bases and J lost 0, with 8 bases in between.

The rearrangement links TRBV27 to TRBJ1-1, with 7 positions matching TRBD1. The CDR3 has 13 amino acids. Germline V gene sequence: CDR1 MNHEY, CDR2 SMNVEV (reference sequence). The trim removed 6 bases at V and 4 bases at J, leaving 5 bases unmatched. CDR3 bases: TGTGCCAGCAGGCGACAGGGAGGCACTGAAGCTTTCTTT. As protein: CASRRQGGTEAFF.

The CDR3 reads CASSQIYGPSAYEQYF. The CDR3 coding sequence is TGCGCCAGCAGCCAAATCTACGGGCCTAGCGCCTACGAGCAGTACTTC. The chain has TRBV4-1 and TRBJ2-7; D might be TRBD2 (6 bases). The CDR3 has 16 amino acids. Germline V gene sequence: CDR1 MGHRA, CDR2 YSYEKL. The V end lost 2 bases, the J end lost 2 bases, and 16 bases lay between the germline ends.

V and J are TRBV7-2 and TRBJ2-3; TRBD2 agrees at 8 bases. V shed 5 bases, J shed 5 bases, and the junction held 9 bases outside the gene matches. This CDR3 has 15 amino acids. Germline CDR1 is SGHTA and CDR2 is FQGNSA. For the CDR3, the DNA is TGTGCCAGCAGCACCTCCGGGACTAGGGAAGATACGCAGTATTTT. As protein: CASSTSGTREDTQYF.

This clone has a single count. The chain links TRBV27 to TRBJ1-4; D not certain. The CDR3 sequence is 12 residues long. Trimming cost V 8 bases and J 3 bases, with 7 bases left between them. Germline CDR1 reads MNHEY; CDR2 reads SMNVEV (reference sequence). The CDR3 region is CASGEANEKLFF. CDR3 nucleotide sequence: TGTGCCAGCGGAGAGGCTAATGAAAAACTGTTTTTT.

The J gene is TRBJ1-4, the V gene TRBV28; D remains unclear. Trimming removed 2 bases at V and 0 bases at J, with 4 bases between. Germline values: CDR1 MDHEN, CDR2 SYDVKM. The CDR3 runs to 14 residues. CDR3 region: CASSLRSTNEKLFF. The CDR3 DNA is TGTGCCAGCAGTTTACGCTCAACTAATGAAAAACTGTTTTTT. The full variable domain, rest sourced from reference TRBV28 and TRBJ1-4, is DVKVTQSSRYLVKRTGEKVFLECVQDMDHENMFWYRQDPGLGLRLIYFSYDVKMKEKGDIPEGYSVSREKKERFSLILESASTNQTSMYLCASSLRSTNEKLFFGSGTQLSVL.